These T cell receptor beta chains were read from a single sample in a study of cytomegalovirus exposure and HLA in healthy donors. Generated by immunoSEQ multiplex PCR, the TCRdb table keeps only in-frame clones and is missing some. This table has some 150,000 clones, less than 85% appearing once. The sequenced sample was PBMCs. These receptors were obtained from a man between 35 and 55 years old in good health and CMV-seronegative. CDR3s include the opening cysteine and the closing phenylalanine or tryptophan. The D gene is left open where the match is weak.

d_call: TRBD1
j_call: TRBJ2-7
v_call: TRBV7-9
cdr3_aa: CASSLVETGVHEQYF

d_call: .
j_call: TRBJ1-2
v_call: TRBV28
cdr3_aa: CASSFGFERGYTF

d_call: TRBD1
j_call: TRBJ2-5
v_call: TRBV7-9
cdr3_aa: CASSPLLGQVKETQYF

d_call: .
j_call: TRBJ1-4
v_call: TRBV5-5
cdr3_aa: CASSLFQGGEKLFF

d_call: .
j_call: TRBJ1-1
v_call: TRBV5-6
cdr3_aa: CASSLTGNTEAFF

d_call: .
j_call: TRBJ1-4
v_call: TRBV5-1
cdr3_aa: CASSFQGLQEKLFF

d_call: TRBD1
j_call: TRBJ1-2
v_call: TRBV6-5
cdr3_aa: CASRTGTGGYGYTF

d_call: .
j_call: TRBJ2-5
v_call: TRBV5-1
cdr3_aa: CASSPDTQETQYF

d_call: TRBD2
j_call: TRBJ2-1
v_call: TRBV2
cdr3_aa: CASTKGLAEYNEQFF

d_call: TRBD1
j_call: TRBJ2-7
v_call: TRBV4-3
cdr3_aa: CASSQEGTGASYEQYF

d_call: TRBD2
j_call: TRBJ2-5
v_call: TRBV9
cdr3_aa: CASSVAGGLGETQYF

d_call: .
j_call: TRBJ2-1
v_call: TRBV7-3
cdr3_aa: CASSGLFVVRHQEQFF

d_call: .
j_call: TRBJ1-6
v_call: TRBV10-1
cdr3_aa: CASLAGVSCNSPLHF

d_call: TRBD1
j_call: TRBJ1-2
v_call: TRBV14
cdr3_aa: CASSQAGGYGYTF

d_call: TRBD2
j_call: TRBJ2-5
v_call: TRBV5-1
cdr3_aa: CASSFFPAGGEETQYF

d_call: TRBD1
j_call: TRBJ1-1
v_call: TRBV13
cdr3_aa: CASSTRTGGNTEAFF

d_call: .
j_call: TRBJ1-5
v_call: TRBV27
cdr3_aa: CASSLSPGGNQPQHF

d_call: TRBD1
j_call: TRBJ2-3
v_call: TRBV19
cdr3_aa: CASSMGQGYTDTQYF

d_call: TRBD2
j_call: TRBJ2-1
v_call: TRBV7-9
cdr3_aa: CASSLGGLADNEQFF

d_call: .
j_call: TRBJ1-1
v_call: TRBV27
cdr3_aa: CASSPIVMNTEAFF

d_call: .
j_call: TRBJ2-3
v_call: TRBV7-8
cdr3_aa: CASRQTVPDTQYF

d_call: TRBD1
j_call: TRBJ1-6
v_call: TRBV9
cdr3_aa: CASSPGGLRGRGSPLHF

d_call: TRBD2
j_call: TRBJ2-3
v_call: TRBV14
cdr3_aa: CASSQAGTSGETDTQYF

d_call: .
j_call: TRBJ2-7
v_call: TRBV5-8
cdr3_aa: CASSGLEQYF

d_call: .
j_call: TRBJ2-7
v_call: TRBV7-9
cdr3_aa: CASSATGPDYEQYF

d_call: TRBD2
j_call: TRBJ2-7
v_call: TRBV5-4
cdr3_aa: CASSSGLAYEQYF

d_call: TRBD1
j_call: TRBJ1-3
v_call: TRBV7-2
cdr3_aa: CASSLTGGAGGNTIYF

d_call: TRBD2
j_call: TRBJ2-5
v_call: TRBV15
cdr3_aa: CATLEAGQETQYF

d_call: .
j_call: TRBJ2-1
v_call: TRBV7-9
cdr3_aa: CASSLGTGTGGYYNEQFF

d_call: .
j_call: TRBJ1-2
v_call: TRBV7-2
cdr3_aa: CASSPAGFNYGYTF

d_call: .
j_call: TRBJ2-1
v_call: TRBV7-2
cdr3_aa: CASSLVFEGQFF

d_call: .
j_call: TRBJ2-1
v_call: TRBV21-1
cdr3_aa: CASPICASGRGGSYNEQFF

d_call: TRBD1
j_call: TRBJ1-1
v_call: TRBV10-3
cdr3_aa: CAISGTGRAEAFF

d_call: TRBD2
j_call: TRBJ2-7
v_call: TRBV6-5
cdr3_aa: CASSYSISGRYEQYF

d_call: TRBD1
j_call: TRBJ1-1
v_call: TRBV6-6
cdr3_aa: CASRRGQGDTEAFF

d_call: .
j_call: TRBJ2-7
v_call: TRBV6-5
cdr3_aa: CASSYGGRGGSEQYF

d_call: .
j_call: TRBJ2-7
v_call: TRBV28
cdr3_aa: CASSLDSTYSYEQYF

d_call: TRBD2
j_call: TRBJ2-7
v_call: TRBV7-2
cdr3_aa: CASSSRTSGGLQWQYF

d_call: .
j_call: TRBJ2-7
v_call: TRBV30
cdr3_aa: CAWSVLLSYEQYF